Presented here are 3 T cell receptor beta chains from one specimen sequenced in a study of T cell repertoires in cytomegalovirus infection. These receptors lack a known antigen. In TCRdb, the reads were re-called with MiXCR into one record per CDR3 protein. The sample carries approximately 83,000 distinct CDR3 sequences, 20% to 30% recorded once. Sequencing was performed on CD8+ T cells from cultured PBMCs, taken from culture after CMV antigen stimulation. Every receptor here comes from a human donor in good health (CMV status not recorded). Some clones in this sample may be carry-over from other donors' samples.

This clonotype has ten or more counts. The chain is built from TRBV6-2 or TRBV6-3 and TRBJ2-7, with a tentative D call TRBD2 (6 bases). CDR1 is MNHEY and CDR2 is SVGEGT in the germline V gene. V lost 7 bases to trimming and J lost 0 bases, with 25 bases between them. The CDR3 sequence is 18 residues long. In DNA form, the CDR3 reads TGTGCCAGCACCTCCGCCGACTTGTTGGCGGGGAGCTCCTACGAGCAGTACTTC. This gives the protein CASTSADLLAGSSYEQYF.

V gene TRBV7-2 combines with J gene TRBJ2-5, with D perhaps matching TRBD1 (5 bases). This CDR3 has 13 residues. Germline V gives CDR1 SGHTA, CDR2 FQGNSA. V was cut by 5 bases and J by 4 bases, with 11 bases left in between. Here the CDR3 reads CASSHQGGETQYF. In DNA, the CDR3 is TGTGCCAGCAGCCATCAGGGTGGAGAGACCCAGTACTTC.

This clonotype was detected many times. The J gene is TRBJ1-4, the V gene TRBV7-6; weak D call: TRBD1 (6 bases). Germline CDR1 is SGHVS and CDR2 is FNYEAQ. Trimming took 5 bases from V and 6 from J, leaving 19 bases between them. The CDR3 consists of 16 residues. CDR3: CASSPGYREEDEKLFF. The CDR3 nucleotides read TGTGCCAGCAGCCCGGGGTACAGGGAGGAGGATGAAAAACTGTTTTTT.